The 18 T cell receptor beta chains in this list originate from one sample, sequenced in a study of shared clonotypes between healthy human individuals. Here immunoSEQ multiplex PCR was the method, and the copy in TCRdb shows in-frame clones only, minus some. Found here are over 850,000 clones, more than 75% of them singletons; the top ten hold about 0.52%. Sequenced input: memory CD4+ T cells from PBMCs. Subset noted: CD45RA-negative fraction. The receptors were gathered from a man younger than 35 in good health. Some clones in this sample may be carry-over from other donors' samples.

This clone has only one observation. The chain couples TRBV7-2 to TRBJ2-1; 7 bases are shared with TRBD2. The CDR3 totals 15 residues. The V segment lost 1 base and the J segment 6 bases; nucleotides outside the gene matches: 6. In germline, CDR1 is SGHTA, CDR2 FQGNSA. The CDR3, as DNA: TGTGCCAGCAGCTTAGGGCTAGCGGAGCCCAATGAGCAGTTCTTC. The encoded protein is CASSLGLAEPNEQFF.

The rearrangement joins TRBV5-1 to TRBJ1-1, with D tentatively TRBD1 (6 bases). V lost 4 bases and J lost 4, with 14 bases in between. The germline V gene has CDR1 SGHRS and CDR2 YFSETQ. The CDR3 extends over 14 amino acids. Here the CDR3 reads CASSTRGGGTEAFF. In nucleotides, the CDR3 is TGCGCCAGCAGCACCAGGGGTGGGGGCACTGAAGCTTTCTTT.

This clone was seen a single time. The J gene is TRBJ1-2, the V gene TRBV7-2; 7 bases line up with TRBD1. The CDR3 loop spans 15 amino acids. The V gene's germline CDR1 is SGHTA and CDR2 FQGNSA. The V gene end was trimmed by 1 base and the J gene end by 5 bases; junction bases not matched to a gene: 7. Here the CDR3 reads CASSLVLSGQYGYTF. In DNA, the CDR3 is TGTGCCAGCAGCTTAGTCCTTTCGGGACAGTATGGCTACACCTTC.

The chain is built from TRBV5-8 and TRBJ1-1; no clear D gene. Trimming removed 1 base at V and 1 base at J, with 14 bases between. Germline CDR1 and CDR2: SGHTS and YDEGEE. The CDR3 has 16 amino acids. CDR3 residues: CASSLRLGLGNTEAFF. CDR3 sequence (DNA): TGTGCCAGCAGCTTGCGGTTGGGGTTGGGGAACACTGAAGCTTTCTTT. Full variable domain (rest looked up from reference TRBV5-8 and TRBJ1-1): EAGVTQSPTHLIKTRGQQATLRCSPISGHTSVYWYQQALGLGLQFLLWYDEGEERNRGNFPPRFSGRQFPNYSSELNVNALELEDSALYLCASSLRLGLGNTEAFFGQGTRLTVV.

This clone was observed once. The rearrangement links TRBV30 to TRBJ1-2; maybe TRBD1 (5 bases). Per the germline V gene, CDR1 is GTSNPN and CDR2 is SVGIG (reference sequence). This CDR3 is built from 11 residues. V dropped 2 bases and J dropped 8 bases, with 9 bases sitting between them. The CDR3 reads CAWSWGEGYTF. CDR3 DNA: TGTGCCTGGAGTTGGGGGGAAGGCTACACCTTC.

The chain combines TRBV9 with TRBJ1-2; D unclear. The CDR3 is 11 amino acids. Trimming cost V 4 bases and J 10 bases, with 11 bases left between them. Germline V lookup: CDR1 SGDLS, CDR2 YYNGEE. The chain's CDR3 is CASSPQVAYTF. In nucleotides, the CDR3 is TGTGCCAGCAGCCCCCAGGTCGCCTACACCTTC.

The chain uses TRBV18 and TRBJ2-7; tentative D call: TRBD1 (5 bases). V lost 2 bases and J 0 bases, leaving 14 bases between the germline ends. Per germline, CDR1 KGHSH and CDR2 LQKENI. The CDR3 length is 16 residues. The CDR3 reads CASSPFAPRDSYEQYF. The CDR3 DNA sequence: TGTGCCAGCTCACCATTCGCCCCCAGGGACTCCTACGAGCAGTACTTC.

The chain couples TRBV10-1 to TRBJ1-5, with a possible D match to TRBD1 (6 bases). This CDR3 is 19 amino acids long. V dropped 3 bases and J dropped 2 bases, with 23 bases sitting between them. The germline CDR1 and CDR2 sequences are WNHNN and SYGVQD (reference sequence). The CDR3 DNA reads TGCGCCAGCAGTGATAATCCAGGGGATGGGGGAAGTGGCAATCAGCCCCAGCATTTT. It translates to CASSDNPGDGGSGNQPQHF.

The chain uses TRBV7-3 and TRBJ2-2; either TRBD1 or TRBD2 may fit D (9 bases each). Germline CDR1 and CDR2: SGHTA and FQGTGA. With 0 bases removed from V and 6 bases from J, the gap between germline ends came to 23 bases. The CDR3 consists of 19 residues. The CDR3 nucleotides read TGTGCCAGCAGCTTAACGGGACAGGGACTAGCACCCAAGGCCGGGGAGCTGTTTTTT. Translated, it gives CASSLTGQGLAPKAGELFF.

CDR3 in amino acids: CASSSPATGGELFF. CDR3 DNA: TGTGCCAGCAGCTCCCCGGCGACCGGCGGGGAGCTGTTTTTT. The V and J genes are TRBV6-5 and TRBJ2-2; D is ambiguous. The CDR3 length is 14 residues. Trimming left V 6 bases short and J 7 bases short, with 15 bases between. Germline V gives CDR1 MNHEY, CDR2 SVGAGI.

This chain joins TRBV28 and TRBJ2-7; no definite D call. The CDR3 has 14 residues. The V gene's germline CDR1 is MDHEN and CDR2 SYDVKM. Between the trimmed V and J ends, which lost 3 bases and 3 bases, there was a span of 12 bases. The CDR3: CASSFVMKSYEQYF. CDR3 bases: TGTGCCAGCAGTTTCGTAATGAAGAGCTACGAGCAGTACTTC.

The J gene is TRBJ2-3, the V gene TRBV29-1; D unclear. CDR1 and CDR2 from the germline V gene are SQVTM and ANQGSEA. Deletions cut 3 bases from V and 2 bases from J, with 12 bases between. The CDR3 is made up of 14 amino acids. The CDR3 spells CSVDSPRSTDTQYF. In nucleotides, the CDR3 is TGCAGCGTTGATTCACCGAGATCCACAGATACGCAGTATTTT.

V gene TRBV18 combines with J gene TRBJ1-2, with D possibly being TRBD1 (5 bases). V was clipped by 6 bases and J by 0 bases, with 17 bases between them. The length of the CDR3 is 16 residues. Germline CDR1 KGHSH, CDR2 LQKENI. In DNA form, the CDR3 reads TGTGCCAGCTCGCCTACCGGGGGAGGCCCTAACTATGGCTACACCTTC. It specifies CASSPTGGGPNYGYTF.

The chain employs TRBV19 and TRBJ2-1; 10 bases are shared with TRBD2. V was clipped by 6 bases and J by 4 bases; unmatched bases: 0. CDR3 length equals 13 residues. Germline V gene sequence: CDR1 LNHDA, CDR2 SQIVND (reference sequence). In nucleotides, the CDR3 is TGTGCCAGTAGAGCGGGAGGGTACAATGAGCAGTTCTTC. Protein sequence: CASRAGGYNEQFF.

Notes on this clone: Distinct nucleotide sequences in the sample also encode this CDR3. This rearrangement joins TRBV29-1 to TRBJ2-5, with D possibly being TRBD2 (5 bases). Trimming took off 2 bases at V and 5 bases at J, with 9 bases between the two ends. The length of the CDR3 is 12 residues. The germline gives CDR1 SQVTM, CDR2 ANQGSEA. CDR3: CSVETGVETQYF. CDR3 sequence (DNA): TGCAGCGTTGAAACCGGGGTGGAGACCCAGTACTTC.

This chain uses TRBV6-6 with TRBJ2-7, with a possible D match to TRBD2 (5 bases). V was cut by 5 bases and J by 7 bases, with 18 bases left in between. The CDR3 length is 14 residues. Germline V gene sequence: CDR1 MNHNY, CDR2 SVGAGI (reference sequence). The DNA for the CDR3 is TGTGCCAGCAGTGGAGCGGAATTCGTGCGGGAGCAGTACTTC. It specifies CASSGAEFVREQYF.

This sequence joins TRBV28 and TRBJ2-3; TRBD2 agrees at 7 bases. The CDR3 is 15 residues long. J lost 0 bases, V lost 8 bases, and 8 bases had no gene match. In germline, CDR1 is MDHEN, CDR2 SYDVKM. CDR3 DNA sequence: TGTGCCAGCCCCCCTAGCGGTGAAAGCACAGATACGCAGTATTTT. Protein product: CASPPSGESTDTQYF.

The rearrangement uses TRBV9 and TRBJ2-3; the D is unclear. From germline, CDR1 is SGDLS and CDR2 YYNGEE. V lost 0 bases and J lost 2, with 7 bases in between. CDR3 length: 14 residues. CDR3 in amino acids: CASSVADLTDTQYF. Here the CDR3 DNA reads TGTGCCAGCAGCGTAGCGGACCTCACAGATACGCAGTATTTT.